These T cell receptor beta chains were read from a single sample in a study of T cells in tuberculosis. Measured with immunoSEQ multiplex PCR; TCRdb has only the in-frame clones, and not every one. The sample lists approximately 31,000 clones; nearly 97% were seen once. The sequenced sample was PBMCs. The receptors originated from a donor aged 10 to 29 with latent tuberculosis or without tuberculosis infection. CDR3s include the opening cysteine and the closing phenylalanine or tryptophan. D genes are given only for firm matches. Clone sizes are given selectively: once, few, many, or a class where the clone is expanded.

TRBJ1-2 | - | - | TRBV27 | TGTGCCAGCAGTTTATGGGCAGGGAGGATCTATGGCTACACCTTC | CASSLWAGRIYGYTF
TRBJ2-1 | - | - | TRBV7-9 | TGTGCCAGCAGCTTAGTCGGAGGGGAGCAGGATGAGCAGTTCTTC | CASSLVGGEQDEQFF
TRBJ2-7 | - | - | TRBV4-1 | TGCGCCAGCAGCTCCCCGGCCGGGAGCTCCTACGAGCAGTACTTC | CASSSPAGSSYEQYF
TRBJ2-1 | TRBD2 | - | TRBV5-4 | TGTGCCAGCAGCTTGGAGGGAGCGGGGGCTCGGCTGTTCTTC | CASSLEGAGARLFF
TRBJ2-7 | - | - | TRBV7-2 | TGTGCCAGCAGCGCCGCCAGGGCTTCGTACGAGCAGTACTTC | CASSAARASYEQYF
TRBJ2-6 | - | - | TRBV7-3 | TGTGCCAGCAGCGCGCAGGGCAACTCTGGGGCCAACGTCCTGACTTTC | CASSAQGNSGANVLTF
TRBJ1-1 | - | - | TRBV5-6 | TGTGCCAGCAGCCCACCGGGGAGGACTGAAGCTTTCTTT | CASSPPGRTEAFF
TRBJ1-2 | TRBD1 | once | TRBV5-6 | TGTGCCAGCAGCGAGGGGACAGGGTGGAACTATGGCTACACCTTC | CASSEGTGWNYGYTF
TRBJ2-7 | - | - | TRBV25-1 | TGTGCCAGCAGTGAAACCAGGGGAAAAAGCTCCTACGAGCAGTACTTC | CASSETRGKSSYEQYF
TRBJ2-2 | TRBD1 | - | TRBV13 | TGTGCCAGCAGCGCCTACCGGGACAGGGTTCTCGGGGAGCTGTTTTTT | CASSAYRDRVLGELFF
TRBJ1-1 | - | - | TRBV9 | TGTGCCAGCAGCGTAGACAGTGGGAACACTGAAGCTTTCTTT | CASSVDSGNTEAFF
TRBJ1-3 | - | - | TRBV5-4 | TGTGCCAGCAGCTCGTCCTTATCTGGAAACACCATATATTTT | CASSSSLSGNTIYF
TRBJ2-1 | TRBD2 | once | TRBV18 | TGTGCCAGCTCACCGGGACTAGCGGGAGGGGACAATGAGCAGTTCTTC | CASSPGLAGGDNEQFF
TRBJ2-3 | TRBD2 | - | TRBV18 | TGTGCCAGCTCACCCCAAGGACTAGCGGAAAGCACAGATACGCAGTATTTT | CASSPQGLAESTDTQYF
TRBJ2-6 | - | - | TRBV27 | TGTGCCAGCAGTCCCCCCCCGAGATCCTCTGGGGCCAACGTCCTGACTTTC | CASSPPPRSSGANVLTF
TRBJ2-3 | - | - | TRBV11-2 | TGTGCCAGCAGTTCCCGGGACTTCATTAGCACAGATACGCAGTATTTT | CASSSRDFISTDTQYF
TRBJ2-3 | TRBD1 | - | TRBV7-3 | TGTGCCAGCAGCTTAAGCGGGACAGGGGATGGAACGCAGTATTTT | CASSLSGTGDGTQYF
TRBJ2-7 | - | - | TRBV29-1 | TGCAGCGTTGGGACAGTCTACGAGCAGTACTTC | CSVGTVYEQYF
TRBJ2-3 | TRBD2 | once | TRBV7-3 | TGTGCCAGCAGCGTCGAAGGGACTAGCGGGAGGGATACAGATACGCAGTATTTT | CASSVEGTSGRDTDTQYF
TRBJ2-1 | - | - | TRBV6-4 | TGTGCCAGCAAAGTTGGCTCGGGCTACAATGAGCAGTTCTTC | CASKVGSGYNEQFF
TRBJ2-1 | TRBD2 | - | TRBV6-5 | TGTGCCAGCAGTACGGGACTAGTTATCCGTGAGCAGTTCTTC | CASSTGLVIREQFF
TRBJ2-7 | TRBD1 | - | TRBV7-2 | TGTGCCAGCAGTTCCGGGACAGGAGACTACGAGCAGTACTTC | CASSSGTGDYEQYF
TRBJ1-6 | - | - | TRBV7-2 | TGTGCCAGCAGTCTGGGGGGTCGGATTAATTCACCCCTCCACTTT | CASSLGGRINSPLHF
TRBJ2-5 | TRBD2 | - | TRBV7-3 | TGTGCCAGCAGCAAAGCGGGGGGCAGAGAGACCCAGTACTTC | CASSKAGGRETQYF
TRBJ2-1 | TRBD2 | - | TRBV29-1 | TGCAGCGTTGCTTCGAGCGGGGGGCACCTCGACAATGAGCAGTTCTTC | CSVASSGGHLDNEQFF
TRBJ2-1 | TRBD2 | - | TRBV15 | TGTGCCACCAGCAGAGACCCGACTAGCGGGAGGGACAATGAGCAGTTCTTC | CATSRDPTSGRDNEQFF
TRBJ2-5 | TRBD1 | - | TRBV25-1 | TGTGCCAGCAGTGAATCCGGACAGGGGGGGGAGACCCAGTACTTC | CASSESGQGGETQYF
TRBJ1-3 | - | - | TRBV5-1 | TGCGCCAGCAGCTTAGAGGAGGGTGCGGCTGGAAACACCATATATTTT | CASSLEEGAAGNTIYF
TRBJ2-5 | TRBD2 | - | TRBV2 | TGTGCCAGCAGTCAGGGACTAGCGACCCAAGAGACCCAGTACTTC | CASSQGLATQETQYF